A selection of T cell receptor beta chains follows, all from one sample in a study of T-cell memory formation after mild COVID-19. In TCRdb, the 5' RACE reads were re-called with MiXCR into one record per CDR3 protein. The sample carries 550,000 to 700,000 distinct CDR3 sequences, roughly 18% recorded once. The sequenced material came from PBMCs or a T cell subset sorted from them (not recorded which). The receptors were gathered from an adult woman who had mild COVID-19 (a few samples of this study predate the infection). Cell type and time point are not known. CDR3s include the opening cysteine and the closing phenylalanine or tryptophan. Each record gives: V gene, J gene, D gene, clone size, CDR3 protein, CDR3 DNA. The D gene is left open where the match is weak. A clone size is listed for some rows: how often the clone was seen (once, few, many), or a class if it is expanded.

v_gene: TRBV7-9; j_gene: TRBJ2-2; d_gene: TRBD1; abundance: few; CDR3aa: CASSPTGDGTGELFF; CDR3nt: TGTGCCAGCAGCCCGACAGGGGATGGCACCGGGGAGCTGTTTTTT
v_gene: TRBV5-1; j_gene: TRBJ1-1; d_gene: NA; abundance: NA; CDR3aa: CASSKDEGGMNTEAFF; CDR3nt: TGCGCCAGCAGCAAGGACGAGGGCGGCATGAACACTGAAGCTTTCTTT
v_gene: TRBV4-2; j_gene: TRBJ2-1; d_gene: TRBD2; abundance: few; CDR3aa: CASSQVLAGSYNEQFF; CDR3nt: TGTGCCAGCAGCCAAGTTTTAGCGGGTTCCTACAATGAGCAGTTCTTC
v_gene: TRBV29-1; j_gene: TRBJ1-1; d_gene: NA; abundance: NA; CDR3aa: CSVESMNTEAFF; CDR3nt: TGCAGCGTTGAGTCGATGAACACTGAAGCTTTCTTT
v_gene: TRBV7-8; j_gene: TRBJ2-7; d_gene: NA; abundance: NA; CDR3aa: CASSFPSSYEQYF; CDR3nt: TGTGCCAGCAGCTTCCCCAGCTCCTACGAGCAGTACTTC
v_gene: TRBV20-1; j_gene: TRBJ2-1; d_gene: NA; abundance: few; CDR3aa: CSARGRGYNEQFF; CDR3nt: TGCAGTGCTAGAGGGCGCGGGTACAATGAGCAGTTCTTC
v_gene: TRBV4-1; j_gene: TRBJ2-7; d_gene: TRBD1; abundance: NA; CDR3aa: CASSQESLGQDSYEQYF; CDR3nt: TGCGCCAGCAGCCAAGAAAGTCTGGGACAGGACTCCTACGAGCAGTACTTC
v_gene: TRBV7-9; j_gene: TRBJ2-2; d_gene: TRBD1; abundance: few; CDR3aa: CASSLSGGQAGELFF; CDR3nt: TGTGCCAGCAGCTTATCTGGCGGACAGGCCGGGGAGCTGTTTTTT
v_gene: TRBV12-3/TRBV12-4; j_gene: TRBJ1-3; d_gene: NA; abundance: few; CDR3aa: CASSLRGTGRNTIYF; CDR3nt: TGTGCCAGCAGTTTACGGGGCACTGGACGAAACACCATATATTTT
v_gene: TRBV7-6; j_gene: TRBJ2-3; d_gene: NA; abundance: many; CDR3aa: CASSLDSSTDTQYF; CDR3nt: TGTGCCAGCAGCTTAGACTCTAGCACAGATACGCAGTATTTT
v_gene: TRBV6-2/TRBV6-3; j_gene: TRBJ1-5; d_gene: TRBD1; abundance: NA; CDR3aa: CASRDRNYQPQHF; CDR3nt: TGTGCCAGCCGGGACAGAAATTATCAGCCCCAGCATTTT
v_gene: TRBV9; j_gene: TRBJ1-2; d_gene: TRBD1; abundance: NA; CDR3aa: CASSATGVNYGYTF; CDR3nt: TGTGCCAGCAGCGCGACAGGGGTTAACTATGGCTACACCTTC
v_gene: TRBV4-3; j_gene: TRBJ2-3; d_gene: NA; abundance: many; CDR3aa: CASSQALDYGGCFF; CDR3nt: TGCGCCAGCAGCCAAGCCTTGGACTATGGAGGGTGTTTCTTC
v_gene: TRBV24-1; j_gene: TRBJ2-1; d_gene: NA; abundance: NA; CDR3aa: CATSDGTPPGNEQFF; CDR3nt: TGTGCCACCAGTGATGGAACACCCCCGGGGAATGAGCAGTTCTTC
v_gene: TRBV30; j_gene: TRBJ1-6; d_gene: TRBD1; abundance: NA; CDR3aa: CAWTRTGGSYNSPLHF; CDR3nt: TGTGCCTGGACCCGGACAGGGGGCTCCTATAATTCACCCCTCCACTTT
v_gene: TRBV12-3/TRBV12-4; j_gene: TRBJ2-5; d_gene: NA; abundance: many; CDR3aa: CASSFGGLETQYF; CDR3nt: TGTGCCAGCAGCTTCGGGGGTTTGGAGACCCAGTACTTC
v_gene: TRBV24-1; j_gene: TRBJ2-5; d_gene: NA; abundance: NA; CDR3aa: CATSAGSGLETQYF; CDR3nt: TGTGCCACCAGTGCTGGTAGCGGATTAGAGACCCAGTACTTC
v_gene: TRBV19; j_gene: TRBJ2-5; d_gene: NA; abundance: NA; CDR3aa: CASSSDRAETQYF; CDR3nt: TGTGCCAGTAGTTCCGACAGAGCAGAGACCCAGTACTTC
v_gene: TRBV6-5; j_gene: TRBJ1-1; d_gene: NA; abundance: NA; CDR3aa: CASSYSRGLGTEAFF; CDR3nt: TGTGCCAGCAGTTACTCGAGGGGCCTGGGGACTGAAGCTTTCTTT
v_gene: TRBV27; j_gene: TRBJ1-1; d_gene: TRBD1; abundance: NA; CDR3aa: CASSLRGQKINTEAFF; CDR3nt: TGTGCCAGCAGTTTACGGGGACAGAAAATAAACACTGAAGCTTTCTTT
v_gene: TRBV20-1; j_gene: TRBJ2-1; d_gene: NA; abundance: NA; CDR3aa: CSEIGPYNEQFF; CDR3nt: TGCAGTGAAATAGGGCCCTACAATGAGCAGTTCTTC
v_gene: TRBV9; j_gene: TRBJ2-7; d_gene: TRBD2; abundance: many; CDR3aa: CASSPSGRSYEQYF; CDR3nt: TGTGCCAGCAGCCCTAGCGGGAGATCCTACGAGCAGTACTTC
v_gene: TRBV6-6; j_gene: TRBJ2-5; d_gene: TRBD2; abundance: NA; CDR3aa: CASSFPHPSLAEETQYF; CDR3nt: TGTGCCAGCAGTTTCCCCCATCCATCCCTAGCGGAAGAGACCCAGTACTTC
v_gene: TRBV29-1; j_gene: TRBJ2-3; d_gene: NA; abundance: NA; CDR3aa: CSVGTPLGYSTDTQYF; CDR3nt: TGCAGCGTTGGTACGCCACTAGGGTATAGCACAGATACGCAGTATTTT
v_gene: TRBV29-1; j_gene: TRBJ2-3; d_gene: NA; abundance: many; CDR3aa: CSVEALYSATDTQYF; CDR3nt: TGCAGCGTTGAAGCCCTATATAGTGCAACAGATACGCAGTATTTT
v_gene: TRBV21-1; j_gene: TRBJ2-5; d_gene: NA; abundance: NA; CDR3aa: CASSKGEETQYF; CDR3nt: TGTGCCAGCAGCAAAGGGGAAGAGACCCAGTACTTC
v_gene: TRBV30; j_gene: TRBJ2-7; d_gene: TRBD1; abundance: few; CDR3aa: CAWSGQGVGEQYF; CDR3nt: TGTGCCTGGAGTGGACAGGGTGTGGGCGAGCAGTACTTC
v_gene: TRBV30; j_gene: TRBJ2-1; d_gene: NA; abundance: many; CDR3aa: CAWNSGRHNEQFF; CDR3nt: TGTGCCTGGAACAGCGGCCGACACAATGAGCAGTTCTTC
v_gene: TRBV11-2; j_gene: TRBJ2-5; d_gene: NA; abundance: NA; CDR3aa: CASSRDGGVQGETQYF; CDR3nt: TGTGCCAGCAGCCGGGATGGCGGGGTTCAAGGAGAGACCCAGTACTTC
v_gene: TRBV18; j_gene: TRBJ2-3; d_gene: NA; abundance: NA; CDR3aa: CASSPPGVADTDTQYF; CDR3nt: TGTGCCAGCTCACCACCGGGGGTAGCGGACACAGATACGCAGTATTTT
v_gene: TRBV29-1; j_gene: TRBJ1-4; d_gene: NA; abundance: few; CDR3aa: CSVIGEGLVGALFF; CDR3nt: TGCAGCGTTATAGGGGAGGGACTCGTCGGAGCACTGTTTTTT
v_gene: TRBV9; j_gene: TRBJ2-1; d_gene: TRBD2; abundance: many; CDR3aa: CASSPIGTSGGVQFF; CDR3nt: TGTGCCAGCAGCCCAATCGGGACTAGCGGGGGGGTGCAGTTCTTC
v_gene: TRBV20-1; j_gene: TRBJ2-7; d_gene: TRBD1; abundance: many; CDR3aa: CSARGRGRVYHEQYF; CDR3nt: TGCAGTGCTAGAGGCAGGGGGCGAGTCTATCACGAGCAGTACTTC
v_gene: TRBV24-1; j_gene: TRBJ1-5; d_gene: NA; abundance: few; CDR3aa: CATSDFQSNQPQHF; CDR3nt: TGTGCCACCAGTGATTTTCAGAGCAATCAGCCCCAGCATTTT
v_gene: TRBV30; j_gene: TRBJ1-1; d_gene: NA; abundance: few; CDR3aa: CAWSVYGNTEAFF; CDR3nt: TGTGCCTGGAGTGTATACGGGAACACTGAAGCTTTCTTT
v_gene: TRBV5-5; j_gene: TRBJ1-1; d_gene: NA; abundance: few; CDR3aa: CASSLDYGPPTEAFF; CDR3nt: TGTGCCAGCAGCTTGGATTACGGTCCCCCGACTGAAGCTTTCTTT
v_gene: TRBV12-3/TRBV12-4; j_gene: TRBJ1-1; d_gene: NA; abundance: NA; CDR3aa: CASSFGGVRMLNTEAFF; CDR3nt: TGTGCCAGCAGTTTTGGAGGGGTCCGGATGCTGAACACTGAAGCTTTCTTT
v_gene: TRBV12-3/TRBV12-4; j_gene: TRBJ1-2; d_gene: NA; abundance: few; CDR3aa: CASSPGMPNYGYTF; CDR3nt: TGTGCCAGCAGCCCAGGGATGCCCAACTATGGCTACACCTTC
v_gene: TRBV4-1; j_gene: TRBJ2-1; d_gene: TRBD2; abundance: few; CDR3aa: CASSLRLGLVTYNEQFF; CDR3nt: TGCGCCAGCAGCCTTCGGTTGGGACTAGTTACCTACAATGAGCAGTTCTTC
v_gene: TRBV7-2; j_gene: TRBJ2-5; d_gene: TRBD2; abundance: many; CDR3aa: CASSLGGRAVSETQYF; CDR3nt: TGTGCCAGCAGCTTAGGGGGGAGGGCAGTATCAGAGACCCAGTACTTC
v_gene: TRBV12-3/TRBV12-4; j_gene: TRBJ1-6; d_gene: NA; abundance: few; CDR3aa: CASSFGQNNSPLHF; CDR3nt: TGTGCCAGCAGTTTTGGACAGAATAATTCACCCCTCCACTTT
v_gene: TRBV20-1; j_gene: TRBJ1-2; d_gene: NA; abundance: many; CDR3aa: CSASPGVGGYTF; CDR3nt: TGCAGTGCTAGTCCAGGGGTTGGTGGCTACACCTTC
v_gene: TRBV7-9; j_gene: TRBJ1-3; d_gene: TRBD1; abundance: NA; CDR3aa: CASSLGQPGNTIYF; CDR3nt: TGTGCCAGCAGCTTGGGACAGCCTGGAAACACCATATATTTT
v_gene: TRBV7-8; j_gene: TRBJ2-3; d_gene: TRBD2; abundance: many; CDR3aa: CASSPFGGGGTDTQYF; CDR3nt: TGTGCCAGCAGCCCCTTTGGGGGGGGGGGCACAGATACGCAGTATTTT
v_gene: TRBV5-1; j_gene: TRBJ2-7; d_gene: NA; abundance: few; CDR3aa: CASSFSETRTREQYF; CDR3nt: TGCGCCAGCAGCTTTAGCGAAACCAGGACTCGCGAGCAGTACTTC
v_gene: TRBV4-1; j_gene: TRBJ2-7; d_gene: TRBD2; abundance: NA; CDR3aa: CASSQAGGIAYEQYF; CDR3nt: TGCGCCAGCAGCCAAGCGGGGGGTATCGCCTACGAGCAGTACTTC
v_gene: TRBV7-6; j_gene: TRBJ2-7; d_gene: TRBD2; abundance: few; CDR3aa: CASSSAGTSDLRYEQYF; CDR3nt: TGTGCCAGCAGCTCCGCCGGGACTAGCGACTTGCGGTACGAGCAGTACTTC
v_gene: TRBV29-1; j_gene: TRBJ1-2; d_gene: NA; abundance: NA; CDR3aa: CSLFEVSTDYGYTF; CDR3nt: TGCAGCCTTTTTGAAGTTTCGACAGACTATGGCTACACCTTC
v_gene: TRBV9; j_gene: TRBJ2-1; d_gene: TRBD1; abundance: many; CDR3aa: CASSVPRTGQGYNEQFF; CDR3nt: TGTGCCAGCAGCGTACCCCGAACTGGACAGGGGTACAATGAGCAGTTCTTC
v_gene: TRBV14; j_gene: TRBJ1-1; d_gene: NA; abundance: NA; CDR3aa: CASSQGGSGVNTEAFF; CDR3nt: TGTGCCAGCAGCCAAGGGGGGTCAGGAGTGAACACTGAAGCTTTCTTT
v_gene: TRBV12-3/TRBV12-4; j_gene: TRBJ2-5; d_gene: NA; abundance: few; CDR3aa: CASSFTFAGVLEETQYF; CDR3nt: TGTGCCAGCAGTTTTACGTTCGCAGGGGTTTTAGAAGAGACCCAGTACTTC
v_gene: TRBV5-1; j_gene: TRBJ2-1; d_gene: TRBD2; abundance: NA; CDR3aa: CASSSPDITWTSGRDPFIYNEQFF; CDR3nt: TGCGCCAGCAGCTCACCAGACATCACCTGGACTAGCGGGAGGGACCCATTCATCTACAATGAGCAGTTCTTC
v_gene: TRBV6-1; j_gene: TRBJ2-3; d_gene: NA; abundance: NA; CDR3aa: CASSEGRGTTDTQYF; CDR3nt: TGTGCCAGCAGTGAAGGGCGGGGAACCACAGATACGCAGTATTTT